This T cell receptor beta chain was recovered during a study of blood T cell repertoires in COVID-19. Study summary: The analysed material was cDNA or gDNA that came from T cells, B-cell-depleted T cells, or PBMCs.

The method was immunoSEQ multiplex PCR; TCRdb's version includes in-frame clones alone and lacks a portion of them. The data show about 300,000 clones, around 88% seen once. This sequence originates from a woman between 25 and 40 years old who had recovered from COVID-19. Sequencing used peripheral blood.

CDR3 nucleotides: TGTGCCAGCAGTCTGGGGAGGACCTACGAGCAGTACTTC. Its protein is CASSLGRTYEQYF. The chain recombines TRBV12-3 or TRBV12-4 with TRBJ2-7, with a tentative D call TRBD2 (6 bases). Trimming took off 5 bases at V and 2 bases at J, with 10 bases between the two ends. CDR3 size: 13 residues.